This record covers a single TCR beta chain. This sample was taken from a study of blood T cell repertoires in COVID-19. The assay was immunoSEQ multiplex PCR, and TCRdb's table has in-frame clones only and misses some. The table includes 170,000 or so clones, 65% to 90% detected once. The CDR3 is 14 residues long. V dropped 8 bases and J dropped 4 bases, with 17 bases sitting between them. Germline-derived CDR1 and CDR2 are MNHEY and SMNVEV (reference sequence). The sample comprised peripheral blood. V usage is TRBV27 and J usage is TRBJ1-1, with D uncertain. The TCR was taken from a man between 45 and 60 years old with active or convalescent COVID-19. CDR3 sequence (DNA): TGTGCCAGCTATCGTCTAGCGGTGGGCACTGAAGCTTTCTTT. It is translated as CASYRLAVGTEAFF.